The TCR beta chain under discussion was sequenced for a study of OX40 agonist ivuxolimab in advanced cancers. Study-wide context: Prior anti-PD-1, anti-PD-L1 or anti-CTLA-4 therapy was allowed; around 40% had some.

Concerning this clone itself: The antigen remains undetermined.

Germline values: CDR1 SGHNT, CDR2 YYREEE (reference sequence). V gave up 4 bases and J gave up 11 bases; unmatched junction bases: 6. CDR3 length: 12 amino acids. If patients had autoimmune disease history or systemic immunosuppression, they were excluded. The sampling schedule covered blood at baseline, cycle 4 day 1, and cycle 7 day 1. Broader study findings: CD8+ T cells were the subset that, on average, had more expanded clones than CD4+.

Libraries were prepared by immunoSEQ multiplex PCR; TCRdb keeps only in-frame clonotypes and omits some of them. The sample lists approximately 70,000 clones, 85% occurring once. The specimen comprised CD4+ or CD8+ T cells sorted from blood, sampled in a trial of the OX40 agonist ivuxolimab. The sequence was collected from an adult with an advanced solid tumor such as melanoma, head and neck, liver or kidney cancer. J is TRBJ1-2 and V is TRBV5-4; 9 nucleotides line up with TRBD1. The CDR3 spells CASSPGTGFYTF. The CDR3 DNA follows: TGTGCCAGCAGCCCCGGGACAGGGTTTTACACCTTC. Looking up the rest from reference TRBV5-4 and TRBJ1-2 gives the full variable domain: ETGVTQSPTHLIKTRGQQVTLRCSSQSGHNTVSWYQQALGQGPQFIFQYYREEENGRGNFPPRFSGLQFPNYSSELNVNALELDDSALYLCASSPGTGFYTFGSGTRLTVV.